The 16 T cell receptor beta chains in this list originate from one sample, sequenced in a study of blood T cell repertoires in COVID-19. Generated by immunoSEQ multiplex PCR, the TCRdb table keeps only in-frame clones and is missing some. The table records about 220,000 clones, approximately 90% of them present only once. Sequences were obtained from PBMCs or T cells enriched from blood (not recorded which). These receptor sequences come from a woman in her twenties or thirties who had recovered from COVID-19.

The chain carries TRBV4-1 and TRBJ1-2; perhaps TRBD1 as D (5 bases). The V end lost 0 bases, the J end lost 3 bases, and 14 bases lay between the germline ends. CDR3 length equals 16 residues. Germline V gene data show CDR1 as MGHRA and CDR2 as YSYEKL. The CDR3 is CASSQDRREQDYGYTF. CDR3 bases: TGCGCCAGCAGCCAAGATCGAAGGGAACAGGACTATGGCTACACCTTC.

CDR3 loop: CASSPPRGGTEAFF. Here the CDR3 DNA reads TGTGCCAGCTCACCACCAAGGGGAGGGACTGAAGCTTTCTTT. The chain recombines TRBV18 with TRBJ1-1, with a possible D match to TRBD1 (5 bases). Trimming removed 0 bases from V and 5 bases from J, with 10 bases in between. Germline-derived CDR1 and CDR2 are KGHSH and LQKENI. This CDR3 is 14 amino acids long.

The rearrangement joins TRBV9 to TRBJ2-7, with 8 nucleotides matching TRBD1. CDR3 size: 15 residues. With V trimmed by 0 bases and J by 3 bases, 5 bases remained unmatched. Germline V CDR1 and CDR2: SGDLS, YYNGEE. CDR3 sequence reads: CASSVAATGDYEQYF. The CDR3 DNA sequence: TGTGCCAGCAGCGTAGCGGCGACAGGGGACTACGAGCAGTACTTC.

The genes are TRBV5-1 and TRBJ2-5, with TRBD2 identical over 13 bases. With V trimmed by 5 bases and J by 5 bases, 6 bases remained unmatched. This CDR3 comprises 15 residues. The germline V gene encodes CDR1 SGHRS and CDR2 YFSETQ. The CDR3 DNA sequence: TGCGCCAGCAGGATGGGGACTAGCGGGGCTGAGACCCAGTACTTC. As protein: CASRMGTSGAETQYF.

The CDR3 loop is CASSQELAGDHNEQFF. The CDR3 DNA reads TGCGCCAGCAGCCAAGAACTAGCGGGGGATCACAATGAGCAGTTCTTC. The chain employs TRBV4-3 and TRBJ2-1, with 11 bases fitting TRBD2. The length of the CDR3 is 16 residues. Losses at the gene ends were 0 bases for V and 5 bases for J; bases not matched to a gene: 3. Germline CDR1 and CDR2: LGHNA and YSLEER.

The chain has TRBV6-2 or TRBV6-3 and TRBJ2-5, with D perhaps matching TRBD2 (5 bases). V gave up 2 bases and J gave up 9 bases, with 13 bases separating them. There are 13 residues in the CDR3. Germline V gives CDR1 MNHEY, CDR2 SVGEGT. The CDR3 loop reads CASSYVHPGAQYF. The CDR3 DNA is TGTGCCAGCAGTTACGTCCACCCCGGGGCCCAGTACTTC.

The V call is TRBV6-5, the J call TRBJ2-5, with TRBD1 matching 7 bases. The CDR3 consists of 15 residues. Losses at the gene ends were 5 bases for V and 1 base for J; bases not matched to a gene: 7. Germline CDR1 is MNHEY and CDR2 is SVGAGI. The CDR3 is CASSPTTGRQETQYF. The CDR3, as DNA: TGTGCCAGCAGTCCGACGACAGGGCGCCAAGAGACCCAGTACTTC.

J is TRBJ1-2 and V is TRBV4-3; D is perhaps TRBD1 (6 bases). The CDR3 has 14 residues. CDR1 and CDR2 from the germline V gene are LGHNA and YSLEER. Trimming took off 3 bases at V and 6 bases at J, with 14 bases between the two ends. CDR3: CASSQITGIDGYTF. The CDR3 nucleotides read TGCGCCAGCAGCCAGATTACAGGGATCGATGGCTACACCTTC.

This rearrangement joins TRBV28 to TRBJ2-7, with 10 bases that match TRBD2. The CDR3 is made up of 16 amino acids. Trimming removed 6 bases from V and 2 bases from J; junction bases left unmatched: 10. Germline assignment: CDR1 MDHEN and CDR2 SYDVKM. The chain's CDR3 is CASRSFSGGLAYEQYF. In DNA, the CDR3 is TGTGCCAGCAGATCCTTTAGCGGGGGGCTTGCCTACGAGCAGTACTTC. The complete variable domain, with remaining parts taken from reference TRBV28 and TRBJ2-7, reads DVKVTQSSRYLVKRTGEKVFLECVQDMDHENMFWYRQDPGLGLRLIYFSYDVKMKEKGDIPEGYSVSREKKERFSLILESASTNQTSMYLCASRSFSGGLAYEQYFGPGTRLTVT.

The chain has TRBV3-1 (or the pseudogene TRBV3-2) and TRBJ2-1, with 8 positions matching TRBD1. Germline V CDR1 and CDR2: LGHDT, YNNKEL (reference sequence). The CDR3 runs 16 residues. Trimming took 5 bases from V and 8 from J; bases not matched to a gene: 14. CDR3 sequence reads: CASSGIGQGKAHEQFF. CDR3 nucleotide sequence: TGTGCCAGCAGCGGAATTGGACAGGGTAAGGCCCATGAGCAGTTCTTC.

This clone was observed a single time. The CDR3 protein is CATSRDVDRTNEKLFF. CDR3 DNA: TGTGCCACCAGCAGAGATGTCGACAGGACTAATGAAAAACTGTTTTTT. The chain combines TRBV15 with TRBJ1-4; a possible D gene is TRBD1 (6 bases). Germline V gene sequence: CDR1 LNHNV, CDR2 YYDKDF (reference sequence). CDR3 length: 16 residues. V was cut by 0 bases and J by 2 bases, with 10 bases left in between.

The chain employs TRBV3-1 (or the pseudogene TRBV3-2) and TRBJ2-7, with 7 bases lining up with TRBD2. The V gene end was trimmed by 1 base and the J gene end by 5 bases; junction bases not matched to a gene: 11. Germline CDR1 reads LGHDT; CDR2 reads YNNKEL (reference sequence). This CDR3 is built from 16 residues. The CDR3: CASSQGHGGTPHEQYF. DNA of the CDR3: TGTGCCAGCAGCCAAGGCCACGGGGGGACCCCGCACGAGCAGTACTTC.

The V call is TRBV19, the J call TRBJ1-5; possible D gene TRBD1, 6 bases. The CDR3 totals 13 residues. From germline, CDR1 is LNHDA and CDR2 SQIVND (reference sequence). Trimming cost V 5 bases and J 6 bases, with 11 bases left between them. The CDR3 region is CASSPGQFQPQHF. For the CDR3, the DNA is TGTGCCAGTAGTCCCGGACAGTTTCAGCCCCAGCATTTT.

The DNA of the CDR3 is TGTGCCAGCTCACCAGCTTCGGGGACTCTCGGGCACGAGCAGTACTTC. Its protein product is CASSPASGTLGHEQYF. This chain links TRBV18 with TRBJ2-7, with D perhaps TRBD2 (6 bases). The germline V gene has CDR1 KGHSH and CDR2 LQKENI. This CDR3 has 16 residues. Trimming cost V 2 bases and J 5 bases, with 19 bases left between them.

The V gene is TRBV9, the J gene TRBJ2-1, with 10 bases identical to TRBD2. Unmatched junction bases numbered 3, after V lost 3 bases and J lost 3 bases. The germline V gene has CDR1 SGDLS and CDR2 YYNGEE. The CDR3 consists of 15 residues. The chain's CDR3 is CASSDSGGLYNEQFF. In DNA, the CDR3 is TGTGCCAGCAGCGATAGCGGGGGGCTCTACAATGAGCAGTTCTTC.

This clone was picked up one time. The chain recombines TRBV19 with TRBJ1-3; TRBD1 aligns across 7 bases. There are 14 residues in the CDR3. Germline CDR1 reads LNHDA; CDR2 reads SQIVND (reference sequence). The J segment lost 2 bases and the V segment lost 10 bases, leaving 8 bases of the junction unmatched. The CDR3 region has the DNA TGTGCCACCGGCGACAGGGAGACTGGAAACACCATATATTTT. This gives the protein CATGDRETGNTIYF.